The 2 T cell receptor beta chains below come from one sample, sequenced in a study of blood T cell repertoires in COVID-19 (dated by TCRdb to 2018 to 2021). The method behind the library was the immunoSEQ multiplex PCR assay. This is the immuneACCESS table as TCRdb keeps it, with only in-frame sequences that have V and J called. A part of the clones is gone; compared with another copy, unresolved V genes explain less than half, and the rest is unexplained. The sample data list around 620,000 clones, and 90% of these were observed just once. The top ten hold approximately 0.25% of the sample. Sequenced: peripheral blood. These TCRs come from a woman under 30 with acute or convalescent COVID-19.

J is TRBJ1-1 and V is TRBV10-3; 8 positions match TRBD1. V was pared by 10 bases and J by 9 bases, with 10 bases of the junction left unmatched. The CDR3 covers 12 residues. The germline gives CDR1 ENHRY, CDR2 SYGVKD. The CDR3 DNA reads as TGTGCCACCCTAGAGACAGGGGTTAAAGCTTTCTTT. Translating gives CATLETGVKAFF.

On this clone: Relative to the germline gene, one junction end is altered; a read error may explain this. The chain recombines TRBV9 with TRBJ1-6; TRBD1 matches 9 bases. The CDR3 sequence is 15 residues long. From germline, CDR1 is SGDLS and CDR2 YYNGEE. The chain's CDR3 is CASTRTGESNLPLHF. The CDR3, as DNA: TGTGCCAGCACCCGGACAGGGGAGAGTAATTTACCCCTCCACTTT.